The rows below give T cell receptor beta chains drawn from one sample of a study of cytomegalovirus exposure and HLA in healthy donors. Profiling relied on immunoSEQ multiplex PCR, and the TCRdb table lists in-frame clones only, not all of them. The sample records 260,000 or so clones, less than 95% being singletons. Sequencing input: PBMCs. These TCRs come from a woman aged 30 to 39 in good health and CMV-seronegative. CDR3s leave out the opening cysteine and the closing phenylalanine or tryptophan.

ASSVGLGTSEQY | TRBV9
ASSFLRTGMNTEAF | TRBV28
ASSFGWEGTYEQY | TRBV11-2
ASSSPRLSSYEQY | TRBV5-5
ASSFTSTYEQY | TRBV27
ASSQDRRGYEQY | TRBV4-3
ASSPGTSGSYEQY | TRBV7-9
ASSVNSNYGYT | TRBV9
ASSPVLGSYGYT | TRBV7-9
SVSSSYEQY | TRBV29-1
ASGKQLAGGQNEQF | TRBV12-5
ASSLVGGPFEQY | TRBV5-8
ASTRQGTYNEQF | TRBV27
ASSLPGEGGELF | TRBV5-6